This T cell receptor (beta chain) was sequenced during a study of T cell responses to AZD1222 COVID-19 vaccine. In the study overall: Second doses at about 4 or about 12 weeks were pooled. General study points: Repertoire collection took place solely once the T cell response had peaked. Along spike, vaccine-associated CD4 TCRs were found throughout, with dominance at 160-218 and 743-854.

The assay was immunoSEQ multiplex PCR, and TCRdb's table has in-frame clones only and misses some. This sample has around 79,000 clones, with approximately 88% found just once. Germline V gene data show CDR1 as GTSNPN and CDR2 as SVGIG (reference sequence). V was trimmed by 3 bases and J by 3 bases, leaving 9 bases between them. The CDR3 runs 13 residues. This clone appeared once. Antigen unknown. The genes are TRBV30 and TRBJ1-5; D is perhaps TRBD1 (5 bases). The material was peripheral blood, obtained on day 0 of AZD1222 vaccination. This receptor was taken from an adult in good health. The CDR3 bases are TGTGCCTGGAGCCAGGGCCCCAATCAGCCCCAGCATTTT. Translating gives CAWSQGPNQPQHF.